The text below deals with one TCR beta chain. Antigen specificity is unknown. Germline values: CDR1 MNHEY, CDR2 SVGEGT. CDR3 size: 11 residues. Trimming took off 10 bases at V and 7 bases at J, with 13 bases between the two ends. These data originate in a study of T cells after yellow fever vaccination. Study overall: In the case of low-cell-number fractions, SMART-Seq v4 Ultra Low Input was used for preparation. Notes on the study in general: Abundant clonotypes from the bulk population could have been carried over as contaminants into FACS-sorted repertoires.

Generation of TCR cDNA used 5'RACE template switching (which added a universal primer site and UMIs). TCRdb re-analysed the 5' RACE reads in MiXCR, keeping a single row per CDR3 protein. Among about 300,000 distinct CDR3 sequences, under 9% were seen once, and the ten largest hold over 3%. The chain joins TRBV6-2 or TRBV6-3 to TRBJ1-1; D is uncertain. The specimen was CD4+ T cells sorted from PBMCs, collected 5 days after the yellow fever booster vaccination. This TCR was recovered from a man aged 18 to 29 who received the YFV17D yellow fever vaccine. The DNA for the CDR3 is TGTGCCACTACCTCTAGCGTTGAAGCTTTCTTT. Translation: CATTSSVEAFF.